This T cell receptor beta chain was identified in a study of CXCR3-negative and CXCR3-positive naive CD8 T cells. Overall study findings and caveats: High diversity, comparable across both naive subsets, contrasted with much lower diversity in memory CD8+ cells. In CXCR3-positive naive cells, the TRB CDR3s were more hydrophobic than in CXCR3-negative naive cells. CXCR3 expression dropped partially after cryopreservation, and most assays relied on fresh PBMCs.

Sorting was done in triplicate for each CD8+ T cell subset (about 300,000 cells each). Cells that were CD45RO-CCR7+CD27+CD95- constituted naive CD8+ T cells. UMI-tagged TRB cDNA libraries were built via 5' RACE. TCRdb reanalyzed the 5' RACE reads and collapses them to one entry per CDR3 protein, without DNA. The sample holds tens of thousands of distinct CDR3 sequences. Regarding this clonotype: What it recognizes is unknown.

The receptor's source is a human donor in good health. Some clones in this sample may be carry-over from other donors' samples. The source material was naive CXCR3+ CD8+ T cells from blood. The subset denotes: CD45RO-CCR7+CD27+CD95- naive CD8+ T cells expressing CXCR3 (TNR3+).

The chain's CDR3 is CASSFSPFDRLAYEQYF. This sequence joins TRBV12-3 or TRBV12-4 and TRBJ2-7; lacking DNA, the TRBD1 call made by TCRdb goes unchecked. The CDR3 extends over 17 amino acids.